The 11 T cell receptor beta chains below were found in one sample sequenced in a study of cytomegalovirus exposure and HLA in healthy donors. This PCR relied on a set of 60 Vbeta primers and 13 Jbeta primers. The assay was immunoSEQ multiplex PCR, and TCRdb's table has in-frame clones only and misses some. The table has over 150,000 clones, 80% seen once. The sequencing input was PBMCs. These receptors were collected from a young man in good health and CMV-seronegative.

The V gene is TRBV7-8, the J gene TRBJ2-3; 13 bases are shared with TRBD2. The V segment lost 4 bases and the J segment 6 bases; nucleotides outside the gene matches: 13. Germline V lookup: CDR1 SGHVS, CDR2 FQNEAQ. The CDR3 length is 18 residues. CDR3 in DNA: TGTGCCAGCAGCTCATTAACAAGGACTAGCGGGAGAACTGATACGCAGTATTTT. It encodes CASSSLTRTSGRTDTQYF.

The CDR3 here is CATSDRRRVYEQYF. The CDR3 region has the DNA TGTGCCACCTCCGATCGGAGACGGGTCTACGAGCAGTACTTC. V and J are TRBV19 and TRBJ2-7; no definite D call. This CDR3 is 14 amino acids long. Trimming cost V 10 bases and J 3 bases, with 19 bases left between them. The germline gives CDR1 LNHDA, CDR2 SQIVND (reference sequence).

The gene calls are TRBV11-2 and TRBJ2-1; TRBD2 matches 13 bases. Germline-derived CDR1 and CDR2 are SGHAT and FQNNGV. Unmatched junction bases numbered 11, after V lost 7 bases and J lost 8 bases. The CDR3 spans 16 residues. CDR3 residues: CASTFTGTSGIYEQFF. The CDR3 coding sequence is TGTGCCAGCACCTTTACGGGGACTAGCGGGATATATGAGCAGTTCTTC.

The V and J genes are TRBV15 and TRBJ2-7, with D tentatively TRBD2 (5 bases). Germline CDR1 is LNHNV and CDR2 is YYDKDF (reference sequence). The V gene lost 0 bases and the J gene lost 0 bases, with 9 bases spanning the gap. The CDR3 consists of 15 residues. CDR3 sequence: CATSRDQGSSYEQYF. The CDR3 nucleotides are TGTGCCACCAGCAGAGATCAAGGGAGCTCCTACGAGCAGTACTTC.

The chain couples TRBV28 to TRBJ1-2; D uncertain. V was shortened by 6 bases and J by 3 bases, with 17 bases between the two germline ends. The CDR3 has 15 residues. Germline CDR1 is MDHEN and CDR2 is SYDVKM. The chain's CDR3 is CASSPPGGYDYGYTF. CDR3 nucleotide sequence: TGTGCCAGCAGCCCGCCCGGAGGTTATGACTATGGCTACACCTTC.

This clone was found a few times. The chain is built from TRBV6-5 and TRBJ1-1, with D tentatively TRBD1 (6 bases). CDR1 MNHEY and CDR2 SVGAGI come from the germline V gene. There are 13 residues in the CDR3. Between the trimmed V and J ends, which lost 5 bases and 1 base, there was a span of 8 bases. CDR3 sequence (DNA): TGTGCCAGCAGTAGGACAGCGAACACTGAAGCTTTCTTT. It specifies CASSRTANTEAFF.

This clone came up a few times. The chain couples TRBV19 to TRBJ1-2; D gene unclear. V shed 0 bases and J shed 4 bases, with 9 bases lying between them. The CDR3 extends over 14 amino acids. Germline CDR1 reads LNHDA; CDR2 reads SQIVND (reference sequence). This CDR3 is CASSIDVAGYGYTF. CDR3 nucleotides: TGTGCCAGTAGTATAGACGTAGCGGGCTATGGCTACACCTTC.

This chain uses TRBV5-1 with TRBJ1-5; 7 bases agree with TRBD1. This CDR3 contains 17 residues. With 4 bases clipped from V and 1 base from J, the junction kept 11 bases outside the gene matches. Germline-derived CDR1 and CDR2 are SGHRS and YFSETQ. In DNA, the CDR3 is TGCGCCAGCAGCCCGCACGGGACAGACGTCAGCAATCAGCCCCAGCATTTT. Its translation is CASSPHGTDVSNQPQHF.

The chain joins TRBV28 to TRBJ2-7, with 7 bases matching TRBD2. This CDR3 contains 15 residues. Trimming took 4 bases from V and 5 from J; bases not matched to a gene: 11. The germline V gene encodes CDR1 MDHEN and CDR2 SYDVKM. CDR3 nucleotide sequence: TGTGCCAGCAGTTCTTGGGAGGGCCACAGCCACGAGCAGTACTTC. Protein sequence: CASSSWEGHSHEQYF.

The chain couples TRBV4-1 to TRBJ1-6; 8 bases are shared with TRBD1. The ends lost 3 bases at V and 5 bases at J; junction bases unmatched: 6. This CDR3 has 16 residues. CDR1 is MGHRA and CDR2 is YSYEKL in the germline V gene. The CDR3 DNA is TGCGCCAGCAGCCAGTTGCAGGGGGCTAATAATTCACCCCTCCACTTT. Protein sequence: CASSQLQGANNSPLHF.

This rearrangement joins TRBV19 to TRBJ1-3, with D possibly matching TRBD1 (6 bases). The V gene's germline CDR1 is LNHDA and CDR2 SQIVND (reference sequence). Between the trimmed V and J ends, which lost 2 bases and 0 bases, there was a span of 17 bases. CDR3 length: 18 amino acids. CDR3 bases: TGTGCCAGTAGTATAACTCCCTCACAGGGTTTCTCTGGAAACACCATATATTTT. It translates to CASSITPSQGFSGNTIYF.